Listed here is a single TCR beta chain. What it recognizes is unknown. This entry is derived from a study of cytomegalovirus exposure and HLA in healthy donors. Whole-study results and caveats: Across donors, sequencing depth was assumed by presence/absence analyses to be roughly uniform.

The PCR employed 60 Vbeta primers together with 13 Jbeta primers. Produced via immunoSEQ multiplex PCR; TCRdb's table is partial and in-frame only. Among about 300,000 clones listed, 70% to 90% were seen once. The junction had 1 base not matched to a gene; V was cut back by 4 bases and J by 1 base. Germline CDR1 is LNHDA and CDR2 is SQIVND (reference sequence). The CDR3 is 15 residues long. This receptor was identified in a man aged 40-49 years in good health and CMV-seropositive. This rearrangement joins TRBV19 to TRBJ2-6; the match to TRBD2 covers 7 bases. Sequenced: PBMCs. CDR3 DNA: TGTGCCAGTAGTAGCGGGAGATCTGGGGCCAACGTCCTGACTTTC. Translating gives CASSSGRSGANVLTF.